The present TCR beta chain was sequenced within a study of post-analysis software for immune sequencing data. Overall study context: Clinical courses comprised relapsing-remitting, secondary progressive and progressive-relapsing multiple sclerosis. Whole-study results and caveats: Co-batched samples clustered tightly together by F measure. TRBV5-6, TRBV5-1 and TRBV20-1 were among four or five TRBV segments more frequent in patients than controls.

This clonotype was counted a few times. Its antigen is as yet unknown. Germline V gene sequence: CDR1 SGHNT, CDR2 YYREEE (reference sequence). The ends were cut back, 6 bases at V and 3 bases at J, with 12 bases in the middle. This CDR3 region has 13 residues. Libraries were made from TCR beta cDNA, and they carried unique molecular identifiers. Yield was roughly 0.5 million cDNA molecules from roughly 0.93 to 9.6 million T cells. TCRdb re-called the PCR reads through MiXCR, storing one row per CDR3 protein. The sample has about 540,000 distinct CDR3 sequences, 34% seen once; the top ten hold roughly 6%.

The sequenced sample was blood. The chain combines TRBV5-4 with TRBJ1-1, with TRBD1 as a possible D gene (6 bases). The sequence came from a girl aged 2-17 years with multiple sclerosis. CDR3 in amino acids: CASNRGGYTEAFF. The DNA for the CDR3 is TGTGCCAGCAACAGAGGGGGGTACACTGAAGCTTTCTTT.